The 29 T cell receptor beta chains listed next were all sequenced from one sample in a study of chemoradiotherapy in HPV16-positive cancers. Method: immunoSEQ multiplex PCR; TCRdb's copy keeps in-frame clones and lacks some. The table records about 14,000 clones, around 90% of them present only once. This specimen consisted of blood, obtained from a patient who underwent chemoradiotherapy. The receptors come from a human donor with HPV-associated anogenital cancer.

The chain links TRBV5-1 to TRBJ1-4; D possibly corresponds to TRBD1 (5 bases). Trimming removed 2 bases at V and 7 bases at J, with 15 bases between. CDR3 length: 15 residues. The V gene's germline CDR1 is SGHRS and CDR2 YFSETQ. In DNA form, the CDR3 reads TGCGCCAGCAGCTTACAGGAGGCGATTGGTGAAAAACTGTTTTTT. Protein product: CASSLQEAIGEKLFF.

This chain uses TRBV10-1 with TRBJ2-3, with 7 bases that match TRBD2. J lost 2 bases, V lost 0 bases, and 5 bases had no gene match. Germline assignment: CDR1 WNHNN and CDR2 SYGVQD (reference sequence). This CDR3 is built from 16 residues. CDR3 nucleotides: TGCGCCAGCAGTGAGTCTAAGGGACTACACACAGATACGCAGTATTTT. Translated, it gives CASSESKGLHTDTQYF.

J is TRBJ2-2 and V is TRBV6-4; TRBD2 agrees at 7 bases. V was pared by 7 bases and J by 1 base, with 3 bases of the junction left unmatched. Germline V gives CDR1 MRHNA, CDR2 SNTAGT. The CDR3 has 14 residues. The CDR3 DNA reads as TGTGCCAGCAAAGGGACTATGAACACCGGGGAGCTGTTTTTT. Translation gives CASKGTMNTGELFF.

The J gene is TRBJ2-7, the V gene TRBV11-1; D remains unclear. The CDR3 covers 15 residues. Germline CDR1 is SGHAT and CDR2 is FQDESV (reference sequence). V was cut by 5 bases and J by 0 bases, with 14 bases left in between. Here the CDR3 reads CASSRTEGISYEQYF. The CDR3, as DNA: TGTGCCAGCAGCCGAACCGAAGGGATCTCCTACGAGCAGTACTTC.

The rearrangement links TRBV7-7 to TRBJ2-3; 9 nucleotides agree with TRBD2. J was trimmed by 3 bases and V by 1 base; bases with no gene match: 5. The CDR3 has 16 amino acids. The germline V gene has CDR1 SSHAT and CDR2 FNYEAQ (reference sequence). CDR3 sequence (DNA): TGTGCCAGCAGCTTAGTAGCGGGGGCGGAGACAGATACGCAGTATTTT. This sequence encodes CASSLVAGAETDTQYF.

The V and J genes are TRBV25-1 and TRBJ2-5; 10 nucleotides agree with TRBD2. The V segment lost 4 bases and the J segment 5 bases; nucleotides outside the gene matches: 4. This CDR3 comprises 14 residues. Germline V lookup: CDR1 MGHDK, CDR2 SYGVNS. CDR3 in amino acids: CASSGSGGPETQYF. CDR3 DNA: TGTGCCAGCAGTGGTAGCGGGGGGCCTGAGACCCAGTACTTC.

The chain joins TRBV29-1 to TRBJ1-1; D gene ambiguous. The CDR3 is made up of 12 amino acids. CDR1 SQVTM and CDR2 ANQGSEA come from the germline V gene. V dropped 8 bases and J dropped 4 bases, with 14 bases sitting between them. Here the CDR3 reads CSLRAAGTEAFF. CDR3 nucleotides: TGCAGCCTAAGGGCAGCGGGCACTGAAGCTTTCTTT.

The chain is built from TRBV6-1 and TRBJ2-2; 10 nucleotides match TRBD1. The CDR3 sequence is 15 residues long. The ends lost 6 bases at V and 5 bases at J; junction bases unmatched: 6. Germline V gene lookup returns CDR1 MNHNS and CDR2 SASEGT. CDR3 bases: TGTGCCAGCAGGAGAGACAGGGGGCGTACCGGGGAGCTGTTTTTT. It encodes CASRRDRGRTGELFF.

The V and J genes are TRBV27 and TRBJ1-4; TRBD1 aligns across 9 bases. Germline lookup yields CDR1 MNHEY and CDR2 SMNVEV (reference sequence). V shed 7 bases and J 7 bases; nucleotides not matched to a gene: 7. This CDR3 contains 14 residues. CDR3 nucleotides: TGTGCCAGCAACAACAGGGGGCGAGGTGAAAAACTGTTTTTT. This gives the protein CASNNRGRGEKLFF. Combining the CDR3 with reference TRBV27 and TRBJ1-4 gives the whole variable domain EAQVTQNPRYLITVTGKKLTVTCSQNMNHEYMSWYRQDPGLGLRQIYYSMNVEVTDKGDVPEGYKVSRKEKRNFPLILESPSPNQTSLYFCASNNRGRGEKLFFGSGTQLSVL.

The rearrangement uses TRBV5-6 and TRBJ1-1, with unresolved D. Germline CDR1 is SGHDT and CDR2 is YYEEEE. The germline V and J ends were trimmed by 2 bases and 4 bases, with 6 bases remaining between them. There are 12 residues in the CDR3. The CDR3 region is CASSFRTTEAFF. The DNA for the CDR3 is TGTGCCAGCAGCTTTCGGACCACTGAAGCTTTCTTT. Using reference TRBV5-6 and TRBJ1-1 for the parts outside the CDR3, the full variable domain is DAGVTQSPTHLIKTRGQQVTLRCSPKSGHDTVSWYQQALGQGPQFIFQYYEEEERQRGNFPDRFSGHQFPNYSSELNVNALLLGDSALYLCASSFRTTEAFFGQGTRLTVV.

This CDR3 reads CASSLGSRQGEV. The CDR3 nucleotides read TGTGCCAGCAGCTTAGGGTCGCGACAGGGGGAGGTC. The chain has TRBV11-2 and TRBJ2-7; TRBD1 agrees at 9 bases. This CDR3 is 12 amino acids long. Germline values: CDR1 SGHAT, CDR2 FQNNGV.

V is TRBV11-3 and J is TRBJ2-2; 10 bases fit TRBD2. V dropped 5 bases and J dropped 0; count of bases not matched to a gene: 3. The germline V gene encodes CDR1 SGHNT and CDR2 YENEEA. The CDR3 runs 16 residues. CDR3 amino acids: CASSPGLAANTGELFF. CDR3 nucleotides: TGTGCCAGCAGCCCTGGACTAGCGGCGAACACCGGGGAGCTGTTTTTT.

The rearrangement uses TRBV18 and TRBJ1-1; D is unresolved. Looked up from germline, CDR1 is KGHSH and CDR2 is LQKENI. V was shortened by 8 bases and J by 10 bases, with 14 bases between the two germline ends. The CDR3 has 11 residues. CDR3 residues: CASTEAGPAFF. Written as DNA, the CDR3 is TGTGCCAGCACGGAGGCAGGACCAGCTTTCTTT.

V is TRBV6-6 and J is TRBJ2-5; D gene ambiguous. Matching the DNA end better, TRBJ2-7 makes the J call doubtful. CDR1 and CDR2 from the germline V gene are MNHNY and SVGAGI (reference sequence). The CDR3 consists of 14 residues. The CDR3 region is CASSYGGRSYEQYF. The CDR3 DNA reads as TGTGCCAGCAGTTACGGCGGCAGGTCCTACGAGCAGTACTTC.

This chain links TRBV7-8 with TRBJ2-7; no clear D gene. V was trimmed by 1 base and J by 7 bases, leaving 14 bases between them. The CDR3 is 14 amino acids. The V gene's germline CDR1 is SGHVS and CDR2 FQNEAQ. The CDR3 sequence is CASSLVDSFGEQYF. CDR3 in DNA: TGTGCCAGCAGCTTAGTTGACTCCTTTGGTGAGCAGTACTTC. The full variable domain, in which reference TRBV7-8 and TRBJ2-7 provide the parts outside the CDR3, is GAGVSQSPRYKVAKRGQDVALRCDPISGHVSLFWYQQALGQGPEFLTYFQNEAQLDKSGLPSDRFFAERPEGSVSTLKIQRTQQEDSAVYLCASSLVDSFGEQYFGPGTRLTVT.

J is TRBJ1-2 and V is TRBV9, with 7 bases matching TRBD1. With V trimmed by 10 bases and J by 3 bases, 9 bases remained unmatched. The CDR3 sequence is 13 residues long. CDR1 SGDLS and CDR2 YYNGEE come from the germline V gene. DNA for the CDR3: TGTGCCTCCAGGGGGGGAGTCGACTATGGCTACACCTTC. Protein: CASRGGVDYGYTF.

The J gene is TRBJ1-1, the V gene TRBV7-9; TRBD1 is a possible D gene (5 bases). Per germline, CDR1 SEHNR and CDR2 FQNEAQ (reference sequence). V was trimmed by 5 bases and J by 3 bases, leaving 13 bases between them. The CDR3 runs to 14 residues. The CDR3 sequence is CASSRQGSDTEAFF. The CDR3 DNA sequence: TGTGCCAGCAGCCGCCAGGGTTCCGACACTGAAGCTTTCTTT.

The sample holds a few counts of this clone. The chain carries TRBV19 and TRBJ2-2; D is unresolved. Germline V lookup: CDR1 LNHDA, CDR2 SQIVND (reference sequence). Trimming pared 5 bases from V and 3 bases from J, leaving 10 bases between. The CDR3 covers 14 residues. The CDR3, as DNA: TGTGCCAGTAGTCGAGGCAAATACACCGGGGAGCTGTTTTTT. Protein sequence: CASSRGKYTGELFF. Supplemented by reference TRBV19 and TRBJ2-2, the full variable domain reads DGGITQSPKYLFRKEGQNVTLSCEQNLNHDAMYWYRQDPGQGLRLIYYSQIVNDFQKGDIAEGYSVSREKKESFPLTVTSAQKNPTAFYLCASSRGKYTGELFFGEGSRLTVL.

The V call is TRBV7-3, the J call TRBJ2-7; 8 bases are a match to TRBD1. CDR1 is SGHTA, CDR2 FQGTGA, per germline. CDR3 length equals 15 residues. After removal of 5 bases from V and 3 bases from J, the junction contained 9 bases not matched to a gene. The CDR3 nucleotides read TGTGCCAGCAGCCTGAGACAGGGGAGTAACTACGAGCAGTACTTC. It specifies CASSLRQGSNYEQYF.

The genes are TRBV6-5 and TRBJ1-1; D is unclear. Germline CDR1 is MNHEY and CDR2 is SVGAGI. Trimming cost V 1 base and J 0 bases, with 9 bases left between them. The CDR3 covers 15 residues. This chain's CDR3 is CASSYYGRVNTEAFF. Here the CDR3 DNA reads TGTGCCAGCAGTTACTACGGACGGGTGAACACTGAAGCTTTCTTT.

The V call is TRBV15, the J call TRBJ2-5; 10 nucleotides match TRBD2. Germline CDR1 LNHNV, CDR2 YYDKDF (reference sequence). V was clipped by 3 bases and J by 0 bases; unmatched bases: 1. This CDR3 is built from 15 residues. The DNA for the CDR3 is TGTGCCACCAGCAGCGGGACTAGCGACCAAGAGACCCAGTACTTC. It is translated as CATSSGTSDQETQYF.

The gene calls are TRBV7-2 and TRBJ2-7, with D unclear. Looked up from germline, CDR1 is SGHTA and CDR2 is FQGNSA. Deletions cut 2 bases from V and 4 bases from J, with 12 bases between. This CDR3 comprises 14 residues. The DNA of the CDR3 is TGTGCCAGCAGCTTATTACATACCGGTTACGAGCAGTACTTC. This encodes CASSLLHTGYEQYF.

This chain connects TRBV7-6 to TRBJ2-5; TRBD1 aligns across 8 bases. The germline V gene encodes CDR1 SGHVS and CDR2 FNYEAQ. This CDR3 contains 18 residues. Trimming took 1 base from V and 2 from J; bases not matched to a gene: 12. The CDR3, as DNA: TGTGCCAGCAGCTTAGGGTCGATTAGCAGGGGGCGGCAAGAGACCCAGTACTTC. Translated: CASSLGSISRGRQETQYF.

V is TRBV6-5 and J is TRBJ1-2; 7 bases fit TRBD1. Germline V gene data show CDR1 as MNHEY and CDR2 as SVGAGI. CDR3 size: 12 residues. Trimming removed 8 bases from V and 5 bases from J; junction bases left unmatched: 5. The CDR3 loop is CASADRAYGYTF. Here the CDR3 DNA reads TGTGCCAGCGCCGACAGGGCTTATGGCTACACCTTC.

The chain links TRBV10-3 to TRBJ1-5; D is possibly TRBD1 (5 bases). The V gene lost 0 bases and the J gene lost 3 bases, with 9 bases spanning the gap. The CDR3 is 15 amino acids. Germline CDR1 is ENHRY and CDR2 is SYGVKD. For the CDR3, the DNA is TGTGCCATCAGTGAGTCCGACAGTCCCAATCAGCCCCAGCATTTT. Translated, it gives CAISESDSPNQPQHF.

V is TRBV14 and J is TRBJ2-5, with D perhaps matching TRBD2 (6 bases). Trimming removed 4 bases from V and 2 bases from J, with 14 bases in between. There are 15 residues in the CDR3. CDR1 SGHDN and CDR2 FVKESK come from the germline V gene. CDR3: CASSLITGVQETQYF. The CDR3 nucleotides read TGTGCCAGCAGCCTTATCACGGGGGTTCAAGAGACCCAGTACTTC.

This chain's CDR3 is CASSLADYGYTF. The CDR3 DNA reads TGTGCCAGCAGCTTAGCCGACTATGGCTACACCTTC. The V and J genes are TRBV11-2 and TRBJ1-2; D is ambiguous. Germline-derived CDR1 and CDR2 are SGHAT and FQNNGV. V lost 1 base and J lost 3, with 3 bases in between. This CDR3 has 12 amino acids. The complete variable domain, with remaining parts taken from reference TRBV11-2 and TRBJ1-2, reads EAGVAQSPRYKIIEKRQSVAFWCNPISGHATLYWYQQILGQGPKLLIQFQNNGVVDDSQLPKDRFSAERLKGVDSTLKIQPAKLEDSAVYLCASSLADYGYTFGSGTRLTVV.

The chain has TRBV6-6 and TRBJ2-1, with unresolved D. Trimming stripped 6 bases from V and 6 bases from J, with 9 bases between. This CDR3 has 12 amino acids. Germline CDR1 reads MNHNY; CDR2 reads SVGAGI (reference sequence). CDR3 residues: CASSQEVNEQFF. CDR3 DNA sequence: TGTGCCAGCAGCCAGGAAGTCAATGAGCAGTTCTTC.

The J gene is TRBJ1-2, the V gene TRBV2; no clear D. The V end was cut by 7 bases, the J end by 8 bases, with 23 bases between. Germline V gives CDR1 SNHLY, CDR2 FYNNEI. This CDR3 is built from 15 residues. CDR3 nucleotides: TGTGCCAGCAAGGTCCGGAGGGAAGTACGTTCGGGCTACACCTTC. It encodes CASKVRREVRSGYTF.